What follows describes a single T cell receptor beta chain. Its cognate antigen is unknown. This sample stems from a study of a mutant IDH1 vaccine in newly diagnosed glioma. Only in-frame clones appear in the TCRdb table, and some are missing; sequencing was by immunoSEQ multiplex PCR. The repertoire holds 40,000 to 65,000 clones, with around 80% as singletons. Time point in this sample: week 5, during vaccination. In the vaccine, a single dose held 300 ug of the mutant IDH1 20-mer peptide, along with topical imiquimod. The CDR3 totals 14 residues. Germline V gene data show CDR1 as SNHLY and CDR2 as FYNNEI. The trim removed 8 bases at V and 5 bases at J, leaving 9 bases unmatched.

The TCR was taken from a woman aged 40-49 years with glioma. This sample comprised PBMCs, obtained from a glioma patient whose treatment included an IDH1 peptide vaccine. The J gene is TRBJ1-1, the V gene TRBV2; 9 bases fit TRBD1. The CDR3 DNA is TGTGCCAGCTCTTGGGACAGGGAGCGGACTGAAGCTTTCTTT. It codes for CASSWDRERTEAFF. The full variable domain, rest sourced from reference TRBV2 and TRBJ1-1, is EPEVTQTPSHQVTQMGQEVILRCVPISNHLYFYWYRQILGQKVEFLVSFYNNEISEKSEIFDDQFSVERPDGSNFTLKIRSTKLEDSAMYFCASSWDRERTEAFFGQGTRLTVV.